One and the same sample provided the 32 T cell receptor beta chains below, sequenced in a study of CD8 T cells in Susac syndrome. RNA totalling about 0.45 to 1 ug underwent reverse transcription with random hexamers. Via MiXCR, TCRdb re-called the immunoSEQ multiplex PCR reads, giving one row per CDR3 protein. In the table there are more than 130,000 distinct CDR3 sequences, about 94% of which are singletons. The specimen sequenced was CD8+ T cells from PBMCs. All receptors derive from a human donor in good health.

This clonotype has only a few counts. The chain links TRBV6-1 to TRBJ2-5, with D perhaps given as TRBD1 or TRBD2 (5 bases each). The CDR3 contains 13 residues. Germline lookup yields CDR1 MNHNS and CDR2 SASEGT. The V end was cut by 6 bases, the J end by 5 bases, with 13 bases between. Here the CDR3 DNA reads TGTGCCAGCAGGATCGACTGGGGGGAGACCCAGTACTTC. This encodes CASRIDWGETQYF.

V usage is TRBV7-9 and J usage is TRBJ2-7; D uncertain. The V gene's germline CDR1 is SEHNR and CDR2 FQNEAQ (reference sequence). Trimming took off 5 bases at V and 6 bases at J, with 17 bases between the two ends. The CDR3 has 14 amino acids. CDR3 protein: CASSPVGIPGEQYF. The CDR3 DNA reads TGTGCCAGCAGCCCCGTTGGTATACCTGGCGAGCAGTACTTC.

The chain carries TRBV5-1 and TRBJ1-1, with 7 bases aligning to TRBD1. CDR3 size: 13 residues. The junction had 2 bases not matched to a gene; V was cut back by 0 bases and J by 6 bases. Germline CDR1 is SGHRS and CDR2 is YFSETQ. CDR3 in DNA: TGCGCCAGCAGCTTGGGACAGGGTGCTGAAGCTTTCTTT. Amino acids: CASSLGQGAEAFF.

The CDR3 sequence: CASSLAGTSNEQFF. In nucleotides, the CDR3 is TGTGCCAGCAGTTTAGCCGGGACTAGCAATGAGCAGTTCTTC. The chain is built from TRBV27 and TRBJ2-1; 8 nucleotides align to TRBD2. CDR1 is MNHEY and CDR2 is SMNVEV in the germline V gene (reference sequence). V lost 2 bases to trimming and J lost 6 bases; unmatched junction nucleotides: 3. CDR3 length: 14 amino acids.

This chain links TRBV7-9 with TRBJ2-3; a possible D gene is TRBD2 (6 bases). From germline, CDR1 is SEHNR and CDR2 FQNEAQ (reference sequence). The CDR3 runs 15 residues. Between the trimmed V and J ends, which lost 0 bases and 9 bases, there was a span of 16 bases. The CDR3 DNA reads as TGTGCCAGCAGCTTAGCGCTCGGTAACGGGGGAACGCAGTATTTT. The encoded protein is CASSLALGNGGTQYF.

CDR3 DNA: TGTGCCAGCAGCTTAGGGGTCGTACAGCCCACCGGGGAGCTGTTTTTT. Residues: CASSLGVVQPTGELFF. The chain joins TRBV11-2 to TRBJ2-2; no reliable D call. This CDR3 has 16 amino acids. Trimming left V 1 base short and J 4 bases short, with 13 bases between. Germline lookup yields CDR1 SGHAT and CDR2 FQNNGV.

The CDR3 here is CASSLGFGLNTEAFF. In nucleotides, the CDR3 is TGCGCCAGCAGCTTGGGGTTCGGACTGAACACTGAAGCTTTCTTT. The chain links TRBV5-1 to TRBJ1-1; D ambiguous. This CDR3 comprises 15 residues. Germline CDR1 SGHRS, CDR2 YFSETQ. Trimming cost V 0 bases and J 0 bases, with 9 bases left between them.

The V gene is TRBV29-1, the J gene TRBJ1-2; 7 bases align to TRBD1. V lost 5 bases to trimming and J lost 7 bases; unmatched junction nucleotides: 4. This CDR3 region has 11 residues. The V gene's germline CDR1 is SQVTM and CDR2 ANQGSEA. The CDR3 sequence: CSVRGLGGYTF. The CDR3 DNA is TGCAGCGTTAGGGGGCTGGGTGGCTACACCTTC.

The chain joins TRBV30 to TRBJ1-3; 8 bases agree with TRBD1. From germline, CDR1 is GTSNPN and CDR2 SVGIG (reference sequence). This CDR3 is built from 13 residues. V dropped 5 bases and J dropped 7; count of bases not matched to a gene: 7. The CDR3 DNA sequence: TGTGCCTGGGGACAGGGTGTGGGCAACACCATATATTTT. Its translation: CAWGQGVGNTIYF. The full variable domain, its missing parts supplied by reference TRBV30 and TRBJ1-3, is SQTIHQWPATLVQPVGSPLSLECTVEGTSNPNLYWYRQAAGRGLQLLFYSVGIGQISSEVPQNLSASRPQDRQFILSSKKLLLSDSGFYLCAWGQGVGNTIYFGEGSWLTVV.

The rearrangement links TRBV29-1 to TRBJ1-1; 7 bases are a match to TRBD1. Germline V lookup: CDR1 SQVTM, CDR2 ANQGSEA. V trimming: 7 bases; J trimming: 0 bases; junction bases outside the gene matches: 2. The CDR3 has 12 amino acids. In DNA, the CDR3 is TGCAGCGACGGACAGGTGAACACTGAAGCTTTCTTT. As protein: CSDGQVNTEAFF.

This chain's CDR3 is CATSDLDGYTF. As DNA, the CDR3 is TGTGCCACCAGTGATTTGGACGGCTACACCTTC. V gene TRBV24-1 combines with J gene TRBJ1-2; D is ambiguous. The CDR3 extends over 11 amino acids. The germline V and J ends were trimmed by 0 bases and 8 bases, with 3 bases remaining between them. CDR1 KGHDR and CDR2 SFDVKD come from the germline V gene.

This chain connects TRBV6-2 or TRBV6-3 to TRBJ2-7; TRBD2 matches 8 bases. Germline CDR1 reads MNHEY; CDR2 reads SVGEGT. V trimming: 5 bases; J trimming: 2 bases; junction bases outside the gene matches: 8. The CDR3 is 15 residues long. Here the CDR3 reads CASSLRLAGPYEQYF. The CDR3 region has the DNA TGTGCCAGCAGTCTACGCCTAGCGGGCCCCTACGAGCAGTACTTC.

The V and J genes are TRBV27 and TRBJ1-2; 8 nucleotides match TRBD1. Germline V gene data show CDR1 as MNHEY and CDR2 as SMNVEV (reference sequence). The V segment lost 6 bases and the J segment 5 bases; nucleotides outside the gene matches: 8. The CDR3 runs 14 residues. The CDR3 here is CASRLTGGPYGYTF. The CDR3 DNA is TGTGCCAGCAGGTTAACAGGGGGACCATATGGCTACACCTTC.

The rearrangement links TRBV6-6 to TRBJ2-3; the D gene could be TRBD1 or TRBD2 (5 bases each). This CDR3 region has 12 residues. Germline CDR1 MNHNY, CDR2 SVGAGI (reference sequence). The germline V and J ends were trimmed by 7 bases and 6 bases, with 11 bases remaining between them. CDR3: CASTGTGDTQYF. The CDR3 DNA follows: TGTGCCAGCACCGGGACCGGGGATACGCAGTATTTT.

The CDR3 bases are TGTGCCAGCAGCTTTGCAGCGGAGATCCAAGAGACCCAGTACTTC. Translating gives CASSFAAEIQETQYF. The V and J genes are TRBV7-9 and TRBJ2-5; TRBD2 is a possible D gene (5 bases). Germline V gene data show CDR1 as SEHNR and CDR2 as FQNEAQ (reference sequence). CDR3 length: 15 residues. The V gene lost 3 bases and the J gene lost 1 base, with 12 bases spanning the gap.

The rearrangement uses TRBV27 and TRBJ2-7; D possibly corresponds to TRBD2 (6 bases). The CDR3 spans 14 residues. Germline V lookup: CDR1 MNHEY, CDR2 SMNVEV (reference sequence). Trimming shortened V by 3 bases and J by 3 bases, and 12 bases separated the two germline ends. The CDR3 region has the DNA TGTGCCAGCAGTTTCTTAGCGGAGGGCTACGAGCAGTACTTC. Its translation: CASSFLAEGYEQYF.

The rearrangement links TRBV28 to TRBJ2-1, with a tentative D call TRBD1 (6 bases). CDR1 and CDR2 from the germline V gene are MDHEN and SYDVKM. The CDR3 is 17 residues long. Trimming stripped 5 bases from V and 5 bases from J, with 22 bases between. The CDR3 nucleotides are TGTGCCAGCAGTCTACCTCGGGACATACGCACCGACAATGAGCAGTTCTTC. This gives the protein CASSLPRDIRTDNEQFF.

The sample holds one count of this clonotype. The chain uses TRBV27 and TRBJ2-7; 7 positions match TRBD1. V was pared by 0 bases and J by 3 bases, with 8 bases of the junction left unmatched. The CDR3 extends over 16 amino acids. Germline V gene lookup returns CDR1 MNHEY and CDR2 SMNVEV (reference sequence). The CDR3 DNA reads as TGTGCCAGCAGTTTATCCCAGGACAGGTTCTACTACGAGCAGTACTTC. This gives the protein CASSLSQDRFYYEQYF.

The chain recombines TRBV4-1 with TRBJ2-3; D might be TRBD1 or TRBD2, each matching 5 bases. CDR1 is MGHRA and CDR2 is YSYEKL in the germline V gene. The CDR3 spans 19 residues. V dropped 4 bases and J dropped 0 bases, with 23 bases sitting between them. The chain's CDR3 is CASSPLIVMGDGSTDTQYF. In DNA, the CDR3 is TGCGCCAGCAGCCCCTTAATTGTGATGGGGGACGGGAGCACAGATACGCAGTATTTT.

The chain has TRBV15 and TRBJ2-1; maybe TRBD2 (6 bases). Germline loops: CDR1 LNHNV, CDR2 YYDKDF (reference sequence). The CDR3 loop spans 17 amino acids. V lost 5 bases to trimming and J lost 8 bases, with 25 bases between them. CDR3 region: CATSPLRDSIQVDEQFF. The CDR3 DNA reads TGTGCCACCAGCCCACTCCGGGACTCCATTCAGGTCGATGAGCAGTTCTTC.

The V gene is TRBV9, the J gene TRBJ2-7; maybe TRBD2 (5 bases). Trimming took 3 bases from V and 3 from J, leaving 16 bases between them. This CDR3 comprises 15 residues. Germline V CDR1 and CDR2: SGDLS, YYNGEE. The CDR3 reads CASSAGGLPGYEQYF. Here the CDR3 DNA reads TGTGCCAGCAGCGCAGGAGGTCTGCCGGGCTACGAGCAGTACTTC.

The chain links TRBV7-9 to TRBJ2-2; a possible D gene is TRBD1 (6 bases). V was pared by 5 bases and J by 0 bases, with 22 bases between. The CDR3 totals 19 residues. Germline CDR1 reads SEHNR; CDR2 reads FQNEAQ (reference sequence). The CDR3 spells CASSKGQNPGRPNTGELFF. CDR3 in DNA: TGTGCCAGCAGCAAAGGACAGAACCCAGGCCGGCCGAACACCGGGGAGCTGTTTTTT.

The chain carries TRBV7-8 and TRBJ1-5; weak D call: TRBD1 (5 bases). Trimming removed 1 base at V and 1 base at J, with 11 bases between. CDR3 length: 16 amino acids. Germline assignment: CDR1 SGHVS and CDR2 FQNEAQ. The CDR3 DNA is TGTGCCAGCAGCTTAGGTGTATGGGGCAGCAATCAGCCCCAGCATTTT. Its translation is CASSLGVWGSNQPQHF.

This CDR3 is CASTRSGIVTDTQYF. CDR3 DNA sequence: TGTGCCAGCACACGTAGCGGGATAGTCACAGATACGCAGTATTTT. The rearrangement joins TRBV9 to TRBJ2-3, with TRBD2 identical over 8 bases. This CDR3 has 15 amino acids. Trimming removed 6 bases from V and 2 bases from J; junction bases left unmatched: 8. Germline V gene sequence: CDR1 SGDLS, CDR2 YYNGEE.

The chain employs TRBV30 and TRBJ2-1; D gene ambiguous. V was shortened by 1 base and J by 2 bases, with 6 bases between the two germline ends. CDR3 length equals 13 residues. CDR1 and CDR2 (germline): GTSNPN, SVGIG (reference sequence). The CDR3 sequence: CAWSASPYNEQFF. CDR3 coding DNA: TGTGCCTGGAGTGCCTCTCCCTACAATGAGCAGTTCTTC.

The V and J genes are TRBV27 and TRBJ2-1, with TRBD2 matching 8 bases. CDR3 length: 14 amino acids. CDR1 is MNHEY, CDR2 SMNVEV, per germline (reference sequence). The ends lost 7 bases at V and 4 bases at J; junction bases unmatched: 6. Written as DNA, the CDR3 is TGTGCCAGCATCAAGACTAGCGCGTACAATGAGCAGTTCTTC. Translated, it gives CASIKTSAYNEQFF.

The chain combines TRBV7-3 with TRBJ2-5, with a weak D call TRBD1 (5 bases). Germline lookup yields CDR1 SGHTA and CDR2 FQGTGA. The CDR3 runs 14 residues. V was shortened by 5 bases and J by 5 bases, with 15 bases between the two germline ends. CDR3 sequence reads: CASSPTDSTETQYF. CDR3 DNA: TGTGCCAGCAGCCCTACAGACAGTACGGAGACCCAGTACTTC.

The gene calls are TRBV7-9 and TRBJ2-1, with unresolved D. CDR3 length: 14 residues. V dropped 0 bases and J dropped 2 bases, with 5 bases sitting between them. Germline lookup yields CDR1 SEHNR and CDR2 FQNEAQ (reference sequence). The CDR3 nucleotides are TGTGCCAGCAGCTTAGCAGAAGCCTACAATGAGCAGTTCTTC. This codes for CASSLAEAYNEQFF.

The chain is built from TRBV28 and TRBJ2-6; no clear D. Germline V gene data show CDR1 as MDHEN and CDR2 as SYDVKM. V lost 4 bases and J lost 0, with 4 bases in between. The CDR3 is made up of 14 amino acids. The CDR3 region is CASSWSSGANVLTF. The CDR3 DNA reads TGTGCCAGCAGTTGGAGCTCTGGGGCCAACGTCCTGACTTTC.

The chain couples TRBV7-8 to TRBJ2-2; D is unresolved. V shed 7 bases and J shed 4 bases, with 13 bases lying between them. Germline CDR1 SGHVS, CDR2 FQNEAQ. This CDR3 region has 14 residues. CDR3 protein: CASTRLVTTGELFF. CDR3 DNA: TGTGCCAGCACCAGGCTAGTTACCACCGGGGAGCTGTTTTTT.

The chain combines TRBV27 with TRBJ2-5, with D perhaps TRBD1 (6 bases). The ends were cut back, 6 bases at V and 5 bases at J, with 16 bases in the middle. This CDR3 comprises 14 residues. Germline V gene sequence: CDR1 MNHEY, CDR2 SMNVEV (reference sequence). CDR3 region: CASSGTSGVETQYF. CDR3 DNA sequence: TGTGCCAGCAGCGGGACCTCAGGGGTGGAGACCCAGTACTTC.

This clonotype was counted only a few times. The chain recombines TRBV6-1 with TRBJ1-2; D possibly corresponds to TRBD1 (5 bases). The germline CDR1 and CDR2 sequences are MNHNS and SASEGT. This CDR3 comprises 12 residues. Deletions cut 3 bases from V and 4 bases from J, with 6 bases between. CDR3 sequence (DNA): TGTGCCAGCAGTGACGGGACCTATGGCTACACCTTC. This sequence encodes CASSDGTYGYTF.